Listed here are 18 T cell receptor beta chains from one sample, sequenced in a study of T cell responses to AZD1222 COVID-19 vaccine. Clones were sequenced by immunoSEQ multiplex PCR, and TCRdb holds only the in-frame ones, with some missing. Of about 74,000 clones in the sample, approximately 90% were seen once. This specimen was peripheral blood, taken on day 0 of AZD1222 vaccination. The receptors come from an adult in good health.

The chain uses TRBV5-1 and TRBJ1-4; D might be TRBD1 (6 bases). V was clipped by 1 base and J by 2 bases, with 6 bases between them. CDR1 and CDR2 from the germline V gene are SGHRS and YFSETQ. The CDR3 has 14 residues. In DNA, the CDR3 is TGCGCCAGCAGCTTGAGGGGGACTAATGAAAAACTGTTTTTT. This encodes CASSLRGTNEKLFF.

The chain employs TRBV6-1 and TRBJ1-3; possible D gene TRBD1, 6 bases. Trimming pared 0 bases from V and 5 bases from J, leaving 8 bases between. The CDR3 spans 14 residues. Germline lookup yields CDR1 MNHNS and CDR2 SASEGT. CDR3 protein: CASSEAGGRNTIYF. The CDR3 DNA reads TGTGCCAGCAGTGAAGCGGGGGGGCGAAACACCATATATTTT.

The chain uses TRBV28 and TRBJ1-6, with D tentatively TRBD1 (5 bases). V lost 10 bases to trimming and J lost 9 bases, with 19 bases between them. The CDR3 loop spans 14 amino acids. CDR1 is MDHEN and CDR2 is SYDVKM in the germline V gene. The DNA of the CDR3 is TGTGCCAACGGCGGGGGGACGCGGAGTTCACCCCTCCACTTT. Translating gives CANGGGTRSSPLHF. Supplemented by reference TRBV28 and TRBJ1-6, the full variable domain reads DVKVTQSSRYLVKRTGEKVFLECVQDMDHENMFWYRQDPGLGLRLIYFSYDVKMKEKGDIPEGYSVSREKKERFSLILESASTNQTSMYLCANGGGTRSSPLHFGNGTRLTVT.

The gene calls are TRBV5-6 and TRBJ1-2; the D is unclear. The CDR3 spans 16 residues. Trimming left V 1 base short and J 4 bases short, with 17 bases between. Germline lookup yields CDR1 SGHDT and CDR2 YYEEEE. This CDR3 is CASSLYSSHGGYGYTF. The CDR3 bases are TGTGCCAGCAGCTTGTATTCGTCCCACGGTGGCTATGGCTACACCTTC.

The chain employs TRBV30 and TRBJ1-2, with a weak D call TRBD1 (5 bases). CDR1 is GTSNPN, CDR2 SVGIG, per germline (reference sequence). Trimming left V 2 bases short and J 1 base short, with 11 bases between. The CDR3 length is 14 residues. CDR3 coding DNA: TGTGCCTGGAGTCAGGGAGGCGGTAACTATGGCTACACCTTC. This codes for CAWSQGGGNYGYTF.

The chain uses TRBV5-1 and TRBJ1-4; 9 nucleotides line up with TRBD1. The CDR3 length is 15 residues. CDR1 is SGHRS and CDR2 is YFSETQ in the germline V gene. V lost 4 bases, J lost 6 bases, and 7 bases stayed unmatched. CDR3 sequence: CASSISGTGYEKLFF. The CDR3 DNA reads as TGCGCCAGCAGCATATCCGGGACAGGGTATGAAAAACTGTTTTTT.

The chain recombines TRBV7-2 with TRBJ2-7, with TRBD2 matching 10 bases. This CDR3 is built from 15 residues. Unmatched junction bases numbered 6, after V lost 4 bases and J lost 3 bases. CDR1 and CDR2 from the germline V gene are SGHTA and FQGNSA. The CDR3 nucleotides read TGTGCCAGCAGCTCGAGGACTAGCGGAAGCTACGAGCAGTACTTC. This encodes CASSSRTSGSYEQYF.

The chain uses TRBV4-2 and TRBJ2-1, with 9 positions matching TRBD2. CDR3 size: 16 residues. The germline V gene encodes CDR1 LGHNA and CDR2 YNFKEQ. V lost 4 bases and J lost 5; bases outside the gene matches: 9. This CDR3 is CASSLKAGGLNNEQFF. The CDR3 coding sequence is TGTGCCAGCAGCCTTAAAGCGGGGGGACTAAACAATGAGCAGTTCTTC.

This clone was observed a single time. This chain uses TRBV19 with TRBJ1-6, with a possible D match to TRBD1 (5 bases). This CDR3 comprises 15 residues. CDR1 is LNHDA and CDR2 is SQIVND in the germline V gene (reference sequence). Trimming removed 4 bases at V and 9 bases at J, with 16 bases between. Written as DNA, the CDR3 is TGTGCCAGTAGTACAGGGTACCCTTTGGGTTCACCCCTCCACTTT. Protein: CASSTGYPLGSPLHF.

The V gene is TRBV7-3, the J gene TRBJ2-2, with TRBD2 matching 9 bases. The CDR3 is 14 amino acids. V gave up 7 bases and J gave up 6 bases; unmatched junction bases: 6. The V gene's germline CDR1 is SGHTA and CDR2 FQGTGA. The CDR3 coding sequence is TGTGCCAGCACCGGGACTAGCCAAGCCGGGGAGCTGTTTTTT. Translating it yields CASTGTSQAGELFF.

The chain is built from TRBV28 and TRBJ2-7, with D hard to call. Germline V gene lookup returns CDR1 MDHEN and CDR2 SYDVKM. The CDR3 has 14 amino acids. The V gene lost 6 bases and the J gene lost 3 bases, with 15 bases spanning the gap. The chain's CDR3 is CASSPSPTSYEQYF. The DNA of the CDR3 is TGTGCCAGCAGCCCATCGCCAACCAGCTACGAGCAGTACTTC.

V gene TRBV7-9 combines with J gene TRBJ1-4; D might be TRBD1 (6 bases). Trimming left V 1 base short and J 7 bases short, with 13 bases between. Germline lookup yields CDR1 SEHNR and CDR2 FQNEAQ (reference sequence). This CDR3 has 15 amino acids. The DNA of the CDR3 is TGTGCCAGCAGCTTAGAAGGGGGTTTCGCTGAAAAACTGTTTTTT. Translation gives CASSLEGGFAEKLFF.

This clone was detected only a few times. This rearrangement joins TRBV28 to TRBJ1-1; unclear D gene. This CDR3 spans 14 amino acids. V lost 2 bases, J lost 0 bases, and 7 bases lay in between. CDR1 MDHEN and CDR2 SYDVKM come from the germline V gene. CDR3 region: CASSLTAMNTEAFF. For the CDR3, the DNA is TGTGCCAGCAGTTTAACAGCCATGAACACTGAAGCTTTCTTT.

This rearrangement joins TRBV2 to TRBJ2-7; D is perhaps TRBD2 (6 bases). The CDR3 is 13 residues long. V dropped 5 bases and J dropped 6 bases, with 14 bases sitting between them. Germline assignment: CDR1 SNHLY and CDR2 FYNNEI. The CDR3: CASSPTRAGEQYF. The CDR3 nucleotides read TGTGCCAGCAGTCCGACTAGGGCGGGCGAGCAGTACTTC.

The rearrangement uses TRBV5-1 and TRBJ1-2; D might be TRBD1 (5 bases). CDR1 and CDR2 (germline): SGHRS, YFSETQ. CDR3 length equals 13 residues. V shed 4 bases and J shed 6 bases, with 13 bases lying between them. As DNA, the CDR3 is TGCGCCAGCAGCGGCCGACAGACGGATGGCTACACCTTC. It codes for CASSGRQTDGYTF.

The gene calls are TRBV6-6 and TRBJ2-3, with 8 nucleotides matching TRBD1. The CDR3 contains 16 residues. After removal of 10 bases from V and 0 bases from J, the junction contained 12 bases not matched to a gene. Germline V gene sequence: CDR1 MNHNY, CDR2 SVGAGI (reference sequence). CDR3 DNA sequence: TGTGCCACCAGCGATTTCAGGGGGCTCAGCACAGATACGCAGTATTTT. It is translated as CATSDFRGLSTDTQYF.

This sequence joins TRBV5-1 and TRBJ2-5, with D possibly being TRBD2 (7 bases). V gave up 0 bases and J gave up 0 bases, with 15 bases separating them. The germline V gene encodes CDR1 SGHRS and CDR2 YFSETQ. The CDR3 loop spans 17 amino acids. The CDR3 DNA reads TGCGCCAGCAGCTTGGCCCAAGGGGGGGATAACCAAGAGACCCAGTACTTC. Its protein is CASSLAQGGDNQETQYF.

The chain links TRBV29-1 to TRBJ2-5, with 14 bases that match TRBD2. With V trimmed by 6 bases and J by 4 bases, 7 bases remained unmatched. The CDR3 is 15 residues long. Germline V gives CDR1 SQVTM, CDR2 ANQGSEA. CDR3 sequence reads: CSVPGLAGVVETQYF. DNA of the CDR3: TGCAGCGTCCCGGGACTAGCGGGAGTGGTAGAGACCCAGTACTTC. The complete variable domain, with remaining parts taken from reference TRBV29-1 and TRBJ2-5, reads SAVISQKPSRDICQRGTSLTIQCQVDSQVTMMFWYRQQPGQSLTLIATANQGSEATYESGFVIDKFPISRPNLTFSTLTVSNMSPEDSSIYLCSVPGLAGVVETQYFGPGTRLLVL.